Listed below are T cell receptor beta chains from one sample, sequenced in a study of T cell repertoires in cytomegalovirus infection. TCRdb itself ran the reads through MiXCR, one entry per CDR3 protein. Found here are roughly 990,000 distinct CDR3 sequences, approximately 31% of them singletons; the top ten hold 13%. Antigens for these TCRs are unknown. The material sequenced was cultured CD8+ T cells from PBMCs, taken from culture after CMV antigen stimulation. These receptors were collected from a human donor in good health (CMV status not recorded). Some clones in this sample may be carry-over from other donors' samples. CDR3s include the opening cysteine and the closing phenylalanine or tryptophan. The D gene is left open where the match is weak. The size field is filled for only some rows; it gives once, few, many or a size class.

CASSSPGVAYEQYF	TGTGCCAGCAGCTCCCCCGGGGTGGCCTACGAGCAGTACTTC	-	TRBV7-9	-	TRBJ2-7
CASSLMQGAVGNYGYTF	TGTGCCAGCAGTTTGATGCAGGGGGCCGTAGGTAACTATGGCTACACCTTC	few	TRBV28	TRBD1	TRBJ1-2
CASRPALPQGQPQHF	TGTGCCAGCAGACCAGCGCTACCGCAAGGTCAGCCCCAGCATTTT	few	TRBV28	-	TRBJ1-5
CASSWLGQGKSYEQYF	TGCGCCAGCAGCTGGCTAGGGCAGGGGAAATCCTACGAGCAGTACTTC	-	TRBV5-1	-	TRBJ2-7
CASSQERLAGGLYNEQFF	TGCGCCAGCAGCCAAGAAAGACTAGCGGGGGGGCTCTACAATGAGCAGTTCTTC	few	TRBV4-1	TRBD2	TRBJ2-1
CVSSLNPQGGTEAFF	TGTGTCAGCAGCCTAAATCCACAGGGCGGGACTGAAGCTTTCTTT	few	TRBV7-6	-	TRBJ1-1
CASSDRGRGGEKLFF	TGTGCCAGCAGTGACAGGGGGCGAGGAGGTGAAAAACTGTTTTTT	many	TRBV12-3/TRBV12-4	TRBD1	TRBJ1-4
CASSLPGSQETQYF	TGTGCCAGCAGCTTACCGGGGTCTCAAGAGACCCAGTACTTC	many	TRBV7-2	-	TRBJ2-5
CASSLETGGLYNEQFF	TGTGCCAGCAGCTTGGAGACAGGAGGCCTCTACAATGAGCAGTTCTTC	-	TRBV5-3	-	TRBJ2-1
CASSPPAEREKLFF	TGTGCCAGCAGCCCCCCGGCAGAGAGAGAAAAACTGTTTTTT	few	TRBV7-9	-	TRBJ1-4
CASSQDLGGGNTEAFF	TGCGCCAGCAGCCAAGATCTTGGGGGAGGGAACACTGAAGCTTTCTTT	-	TRBV4-1	-	TRBJ1-1
CASSWEGVNSYNEQFF	TGTGCCAGCAGTTGGGAGGGGGTCAACTCCTACAATGAGCAGTTCTTC	-	TRBV6-5	-	TRBJ2-1
CATSSRTANTGELFF	TGTGCCACCTCTTCCCGGACGGCGAACACCGGGGAGCTGTTTTTT	few	TRBV6-5	-	TRBJ2-2
CASSLAWDRDREETQYF	TGTGCCAGCAGCTTAGCGTGGGACAGGGACCGGGAAGAGACCCAGTACTTC	-	TRBV7-9	TRBD1	TRBJ2-5
CASSPTGGEEKLFF	TGTGCCAGCAGTCCTACGGGAGGGGAGGAAAAACTGTTTTTT	many	TRBV12-3/TRBV12-4	-	TRBJ1-4